This T cell receptor beta chain was profiled in a study of cytomegalovirus exposure and HLA in healthy donors. The overall study: An earlier analysis found some 100 million unique TCR beta sequences from around 180 million T cells. General study results and limits: An ancestry cluster, one associated with Asian ancestry, reportedly showed fewer N-insertions than the approximately 670-donor mean in a later analysis. Data from an earlier analysis indicated that most TCR beta V segments were productive either about 90% or about 30% of the time.

The V gene's germline CDR1 is SGHVS and CDR2 FNYEAQ. The CDR3 sequence is 15 residues long. Trimming stripped 3 bases from V and 2 bases from J, with 12 bases between. These donors counted as nominally healthy when sampled, but unrecorded immune exposures were likely. Remarks on this clone: Its antigen is not known.

Researchers ran the PCR with 60 Vbeta and 13 Jbeta primers. Libraries were prepared by immunoSEQ multiplex PCR; TCRdb keeps only in-frame clonotypes and omits some of them. The table shows around 180,000 clones, with roughly 80% occurring only once. Sequenced: PBMCs. The chain employs TRBV7-6 and TRBJ2-3, with TRBD1 as a possible D gene (6 bases). The sequence derives from a man aged 40-49 years in good health and CMV-seronegative. The CDR3, as DNA: TGTGCCAGCAGCTTCACTAGGGGGAACACAGATACGCAGTATTTT. This encodes CASSFTRGNTDTQYF.